This is a list of T cell receptor beta chains from one sample in a study of control samples from healthy donors and cancer patients. The data were produced by immunoSEQ multiplex PCR, yet TCRdb's version contains in-frame clones alone and is incomplete. Of about 71,000 clones in the sample, roughly 90% were seen once. The sample was PBMCs. The receptors here all came from a man aged 60 to 75 with lung cancer. The conserved cysteine and the conserved F or W are not part of the CDR3 here.

V gene	J gene	CDR3 length	CDR3 protein
TRBV6-5	TRBJ1-5	11	ASSRDRNQPQH
TRBV7-8	TRBJ1-1	14	ASSLVSGTIATEAF
TRBV5-1	TRBJ2-6	15	ASSLGAGGSGANVLT
TRBV5-1	TRBJ2-7	12	ASSLFRDSYEQY
TRBV27	TRBJ1-3	15	ASSLKFGMGNGNTIY
TRBV4-1	TRBJ2-3	14	ASSQRAGGITDTQY
TRBV18	TRBJ2-7	14	ASSVGWTGGFYEQY
TRBV9	TRBJ2-5	13	ASSADGTGQETQY
TRBV6-1	TRBJ2-7	13	ASSESTLDTYEQY
TRBV7-9	TRBJ1-5	11	ASSLSEAQPQH
TRBV28	TRBJ1-5	12	ASSPPTENQPQH
TRBV16	TRBJ2-3	12	ASSQSHLTDTQY
TRBV28	TRBJ1-2	8	ASSSHGYT
TRBV5-1	TRBJ2-5	15	ASSIRGFAKSQETQY
TRBV30	TRBJ1-2	10	AWSPRNYGYT
TRBV12-5	TRBJ1-5	17	ASGLTPDGRTNSNQPQH
TRBV7-2	TRBJ2-1	14	ASSRPEGTSYNEQF
TRBV10-1	TRBJ2-5	12	ASSESGTSRTQY
TRBV27	TRBJ1-1	12	ASRYSGGNTEAF
TRBV30	TRBJ2-4	11	AWSGGVAAIQY
TRBV27	TRBJ2-5	13	ASSSLGGNSRTQY
TRBV3-1/TRBV3-2	TRBJ2-2	14	ASSQDGTRITGELF
TRBV11-2	TRBJ2-1	14	ASSLRLGVSYNEQF
TRBV27	TRBJ1-1	14	ASSSDAWGRGTEAF
TRBV2	TRBJ1-6	13	ASSERPGANSPLH
TRBV6-5	TRBJ2-7	12	ASTRGGASYEQY
TRBV7-9	TRBJ1-4	15	ASSSPDRGLFDEKLF
TRBV9	TRBJ2-1	15	ASSPRTSGGDYNEQF
TRBV25-1	TRBJ1-1	11	ASSESFSTEAF
TRBV18	TRBJ1-5	12	ASSPELSNQPQH
TRBV6-6	TRBJ1-1	14	ASSYSYRDRATEAF
TRBV7-2	TRBJ2-2	16	ASSLTQPRQGNTGELF
TRBV5-4	TRBJ1-5	12	ASGLEGVGQPQH
TRBV11-3	TRBJ1-4	10	ASSPRRDQLF
TRBV11-2	TRBJ1-1	11	ASSDRANTEAF
TRBV5-1	TRBJ2-5	14	ASSLEGRGALETQY
TRBV7-3	TRBJ2-3	11	ASSLYPADTQY
TRBV4-1	TRBJ2-2	13	ASSLGHRNTGELF
TRBV11-3	TRBJ1-1	11	ASSFIKGTETF
TRBV29-1	TRBJ1-1	11	SVAMVGTSEAF
TRBV4-1	TRBJ2-3	13	ASSQKGAIRDTQY
TRBV12-3/TRBV12-4	TRBJ1-2	11	ASSGQGWAGYT
TRBV12-3/TRBV12-4	TRBJ1-1	11	ASTMGQGIKAF
TRBV11-1	TRBJ2-1	14	ASSSWTGSSYNEQF
TRBV7-8	TRBJ1-3	13	ASSSSGDSGNTIY